The clone carrying this T cell receptor (beta chain) was counted ten times or more. Separate cDNA molecules received unique molecular identifiers, which the library attached to them. A single record per CDR3 protein comes from TCRdb applying MiXCR to the RACE reads. The sample consists of 74,000 or so distinct CDR3 sequences, about 10% of them appearing once. Time point described: patch test 1, 2 weeks after DPC sensitization. Treatment: therapeutic diphenylcyclopropenone sensitization with weekly scalp DPC. This record comes from a study of human T cells and chemical hapten exposure. Turning to the study itself: A 2 cm by 2 cm inner upper arm patch received 2% DPC for sensitization.

V was pared by 8 bases and J by 3 bases, with 7 bases of the junction left unmatched. Per germline, CDR1 MNHNS and CDR2 SASEGT. CDR3 length: 14 residues. This receptor was obtained from a woman aged 55-69 years with alopecia areata. Some clones in this sample may be carry-over from other donors' samples. The gene calls are TRBV6-1 and TRBJ2-7; TRBD1 agrees at 10 bases. The sequencing here drew on whole blood, taken in connection with sensitization to the hapten diphenylcyclopropenone (DPC). The CDR3 sequence is CASYGTGENYEQYF. The CDR3 region has the DNA TGTGCCAGCTACGGGACAGGGGAAAACTACGAGCAGTACTTC.